This T cell receptor beta chain is drawn from a study of blood T cell repertoires in COVID-19. Looking at the study overall: COVID-19 samples collected from the United States, Italy and Spain covered acute and convalescent phases. Sources were T cells, B-cell-depleted T cells, or PBMCs; the material itself was cDNA or gDNA.

This clone occurred once. This CDR3 is 18 amino acids long. Trimming cost V 5 bases and J 4 bases; bases outside gene matches: 16. Germline V gene sequence: CDR1 SGHTA, CDR2 FQGNSA. Authors' methods: Estimation of nucleated cell counts relied on the amplification of reference gene primers. The assay was immunoSEQ multiplex PCR, and TCRdb's table has in-frame clones only and misses some. V and J calls and clone size are those listed in that table; D and trimming were worked out from the DNA. The sample comprises 70,000 or so clones, around 87% of which are singletons, and 3.9% rests with the top ten. The origin of this receptor is a man in his 70s with active COVID-19. The sample was peripheral blood. The rearrangement links TRBV7-2 to TRBJ1-1; TRBD1 matches at 10 bases. The CDR3 nucleotides read TGTGCCAGCAGCCCGGCGCCCACGACAGGGGGCTCGGGCACTGAAGCTTTCTTT. Encoded protein: CASSPAPTTGGSGTEAFF.